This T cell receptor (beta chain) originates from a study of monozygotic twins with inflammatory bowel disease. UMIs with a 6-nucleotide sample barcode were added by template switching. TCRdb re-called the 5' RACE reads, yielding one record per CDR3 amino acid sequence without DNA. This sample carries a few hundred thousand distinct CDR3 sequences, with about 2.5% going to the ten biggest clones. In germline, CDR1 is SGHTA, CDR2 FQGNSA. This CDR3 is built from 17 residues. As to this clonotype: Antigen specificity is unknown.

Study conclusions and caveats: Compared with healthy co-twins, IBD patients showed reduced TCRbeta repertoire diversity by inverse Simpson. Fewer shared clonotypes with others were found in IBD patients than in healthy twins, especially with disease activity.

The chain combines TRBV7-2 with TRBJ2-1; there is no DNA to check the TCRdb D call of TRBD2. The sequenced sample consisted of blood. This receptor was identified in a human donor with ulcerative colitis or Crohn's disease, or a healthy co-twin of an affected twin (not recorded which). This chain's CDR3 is CASSQRIAGGGANEQFF.